These 20 T cell receptor beta chains were sequenced from one sample in a study of T cell responses to AZD1222 COVID-19 vaccine. Sequencing used immunoSEQ multiplex PCR; TCRdb keeps in-frame clones, though not all of them. The sample includes roughly 100,000 clones, nearly 90% of them seen just once. Sequenced material: peripheral blood, taken on day 0 of AZD1222 vaccination. The origin of the receptors is an adult in good health.

The J gene is TRBJ2-1, the V gene TRBV11-3, with 9 positions matching TRBD1. The CDR3 runs 17 residues. From germline, CDR1 is SGHNT and CDR2 YENEEA. J lost 6 bases, V lost 1 base, and 10 bases had no gene match. CDR3 region: CASSLGVGTGRPNEQFF. The CDR3 DNA is TGTGCCAGCAGCTTAGGGGTTGGGACAGGGCGACCCAATGAGCAGTTCTTC.

This chain uses TRBV10-3 with TRBJ2-1; D is perhaps TRBD2 (8 bases). From germline, CDR1 is ENHRY and CDR2 SYGVKD. The CDR3 extends over 13 amino acids. V lost 10 bases, J lost 6 bases, and 16 bases lay in between. CDR3 sequence (DNA): TGTGCCACTAGGGGGCTAGCGGGCAATGAGCAGTTCTTC. Amino acids: CATRGLAGNEQFF.

The chain couples TRBV6-5 to TRBJ2-4, with a possible D match to TRBD1 (6 bases). This CDR3 is 12 amino acids long. From germline, CDR1 is MNHEY and CDR2 SVGAGI. The V end lost 8 bases, the J end lost 7 bases, and 12 bases lay between the germline ends. The CDR3 protein is CASDPGANIQYF. The CDR3 DNA reads as TGTGCCAGCGATCCAGGGGCCAACATTCAGTACTTC.

The chain carries TRBV7-2 and TRBJ2-5, with 14 nucleotides matching TRBD2. CDR1 SGHTA and CDR2 FQGNSA come from the germline V gene. The CDR3 runs to 14 residues. Trimming removed 4 bases from V and 5 bases from J; junction bases left unmatched: 0. The CDR3 spells CASSWTSGGETQYF. DNA of the CDR3: TGTGCCAGCAGCTGGACTAGCGGGGGGGAGACCCAGTACTTC. The variable domain in full, completed from reference TRBV7-2 and TRBJ2-5, reads GAGVSQSPSNKVTEKGKDVELRCDPISGHTALYWYRQSLGQGLEFLIYFQGNSAPDKSGLPSDRFSAERTGGSVSTLTIQRTQQEDSAVYLCASSWTSGGETQYFGPGTRLLVL.

CDR3 nucleotide sequence: TGTGCCAGCAGCTTGGGAGCGGTTGGGGGCACTGAAGCTTTCTTT. It codes for CASSLGAVGGTEAFF. The chain is built from TRBV5-4 and TRBJ1-1, with D possibly TRBD1 on 5 matching bases. This CDR3 contains 15 residues. V shed 0 bases and J shed 4 bases, with 13 bases lying between them. Germline V gene sequence: CDR1 SGHNT, CDR2 YYREEE (reference sequence).

This clone was counted many times. The chain recombines TRBV7-9 with TRBJ2-2; D unresolved. Germline loops: CDR1 SEHNR, CDR2 FQNEAQ (reference sequence). The CDR3 has 12 amino acids. Trimming took off 3 bases at V and 7 bases at J, with 6 bases between the two ends. Here the CDR3 DNA reads TGTGCCAGCAGCTTTCGTAGCGGGGAGCTGTTTTTT. It is translated as CASSFRSGELFF.

J is TRBJ2-5 and V is TRBV12-5; no definite D call. V was cut by 6 bases and J by 2 bases, with 7 bases left in between. Germline V gene sequence: CDR1 LGHNT, CDR2 FRNRAP. The CDR3 totals 12 residues. CDR3 nucleotide sequence: TGTGCTAGTGGCGGGTTACAAGAGACCCAGTACTTC. Protein: CASGGLQETQYF.

CDR3 DNA: TGTGCCAGCAGCGTCGGATATGAAGCTTTCTTT. It translates to CASSVGYEAFF. The chain employs TRBV5-6 and TRBJ1-1, with no clear D. This CDR3 spans 11 amino acids. Germline lookup yields CDR1 SGHDT and CDR2 YYEEEE. The V end lost 4 bases, the J end lost 7 bases, and 8 bases lay between the germline ends.

J is TRBJ2-1 and V is TRBV11-2; the match to TRBD1 covers 12 bases. The V segment lost 0 bases and the J segment 5 bases; nucleotides outside the gene matches: 8. Germline CDR1 and CDR2: SGHAT and FQNNGV. This CDR3 has 18 amino acids. Here the CDR3 reads CASSLEPPGTGGHNEQFF. CDR3 DNA sequence: TGTGCCAGCAGCTTAGAGCCCCCCGGGACAGGGGGCCACAATGAGCAGTTCTTC.

V and J are TRBV3-1 (or the pseudogene TRBV3-2) and TRBJ2-1; 10 bases map to TRBD2. This CDR3 spans 14 amino acids. Germline V gene lookup returns CDR1 LGHDT and CDR2 YNNKEL (reference sequence). V was clipped by 1 base and J by 13 bases; unmatched bases: 7. DNA of the CDR3: TGTGCCAGCAGCCAAGGATTGAGCGGGAGGGCCCAGTTCTTC. It codes for CASSQGLSGRAQFF.

This clone has a single count. The V gene is TRBV18, the J gene TRBJ2-3; 7 bases are shared with TRBD2. The germline gives CDR1 KGHSH, CDR2 LQKENI. The length of the CDR3 is 15 residues. The V gene end was trimmed by 3 bases and the J gene end by 2 bases; junction bases not matched to a gene: 5. CDR3 sequence: CASSPLAGVTDTQYF. The CDR3 coding sequence is TGTGCCAGCTCACCCCTGGCGGGGGTCACAGATACGCAGTATTTT. Full variable domain (remainder filled in from reference TRBV18 and TRBJ2-3): NAGVMQNPRHLVRRRGQEARLRCSPMKGHSHVYWYRQLPEEGLKFMVYLQKENIIDESGMPKERFSAEFPKEGPSILRIQQVVRGDSAAYFCASSPLAGVTDTQYFGPGTRLTVL.

Turning to this clone: A junction end diverges from the germline sequence, so it may reflect a read error. The rearrangement links TRBV7-7 to TRBJ2-1; possibly TRBD2 for D (5 bases). CDR1 SSHAT and CDR2 FNYEAQ come from the germline V gene (reference sequence). The CDR3 length is 15 residues. The CDR3 here is CASSLRSSPYNEQFF. In nucleotides, the CDR3 is TGTGCTAGCAGCTTACGCTCTAGCCCCTACAATGAGCAGTTCTTC.

This chain uses TRBV7-3 with TRBJ2-1, with D possibly TRBD2 on 6 matching bases. Germline CDR1 and CDR2: SGHTA and FQGTGA. This CDR3 is 16 amino acids long. V was cut by 6 bases and J by 1 base, with 16 bases left in between. The CDR3 bases are TGTGCCAGCAGTGTGCACGCTGGGGGGTCCTACAATGAGCAGTTCTTC. It yields the protein CASSVHAGGSYNEQFF.

The chain carries TRBV2 and TRBJ2-1; D is unclear. This CDR3 is built from 13 residues. Germline V lookup: CDR1 SNHLY, CDR2 FYNNEI. V lost 4 bases, J lost 7 bases, and 11 bases lay in between. DNA for the CDR3: TGTGCCAGCAGTGGTAGGCCGACAAATGAGCAGTTCTTC. Residues: CASSGRPTNEQFF.

The rearrangement joins TRBV9 to TRBJ2-1, with 10 bases that match TRBD2. The CDR3 has 16 residues. The germline CDR1 and CDR2 sequences are SGDLS and YYNGEE. Trimming removed 0 bases from V and 7 bases from J; junction bases left unmatched: 7. This chain's CDR3 is CASSVAASGRVNEQFF. The CDR3 DNA sequence: TGTGCCAGCAGCGTAGCTGCCAGCGGGAGGGTTAATGAGCAGTTCTTC.

As concerns this clone: Compared with germline, one end of the junction differs, possibly owing to a read error. The V gene is TRBV5-1, the J gene TRBJ2-1; maybe TRBD1 (6 bases). CDR1 and CDR2 (germline): SGHRS, YFSETQ. The CDR3 length is 14 residues. The CDR3 region has the DNA TGTGCCAGCAGCACGGGACAAGGTAATAATGAGCAGTTCTTC. Its protein is CASSTGQGNNEQFF.

J is TRBJ2-2 and V is TRBV5-1; weak D call: TRBD1 (6 bases). The CDR3 sequence is 16 residues long. Trimming shortened V by 0 bases and J by 5 bases, and 14 bases separated the two germline ends. The germline V gene encodes CDR1 SGHRS and CDR2 YFSETQ. The CDR3 sequence is CASSLGPRTVTGELFF. CDR3 DNA sequence: TGCGCCAGCAGCTTGGGGCCGAGGACAGTTACCGGGGAGCTGTTTTTT.

This chain connects TRBV11-3 to TRBJ2-5; TRBD2 might be the D (5 bases). V shed 1 base and J shed 3 bases, with 12 bases lying between them. Germline lookup yields CDR1 SGHNT and CDR2 YENEEA. The CDR3 extends over 15 amino acids. CDR3 nucleotide sequence: TGTGCCAGCAGCTTAGGGAGGAGTGCGGAAGAGACCCAGTACTTC. Translation: CASSLGRSAEETQYF.

The chain uses TRBV2 and TRBJ1-2; 7 bases align to TRBD1. This CDR3 has 12 residues. Germline lookup yields CDR1 SNHLY and CDR2 FYNNEI. Germline trimming cut 7 bases from V and 8 bases from J; bases unmatched to any gene: 7. Here the CDR3 DNA reads TGTGCCAGCATTCAAGACAGGGACGGCTACACCTTC. Protein sequence: CASIQDRDGYTF.

The rearrangement links TRBV12-3 or TRBV12-4 to TRBJ1-1, with D unclear. The length of the CDR3 is 12 residues. The V gene lost 3 bases and the J gene lost 6 bases, with 8 bases spanning the gap. The CDR3 coding sequence is TGTGCCAGCAGTTTTGTCACGGCTGAAGCTTTCTTT. Translation gives CASSFVTAEAFF.